The clone carrying this T cell receptor beta chain has only a few counts. The target antigen is unknown. The data derive from a study of CD8 T cell repertoires and HIV-1 epitope variants. Study context: Controls were a CMV, EBV and flu peptide pool, Ebola AY9 negative control, and no-peptide well. T cells were cultured for nine to ten days with cytokines added on days 3 and 7.

The junction had 11 bases not matched to a gene; V was cut back by 5 bases and J by 2 bases. Germline assignment: CDR1 MDHEN and CDR2 SYDVKM. The CDR3 consists of 17 residues. Clones were sequenced by immunoSEQ multiplex PCR, and TCRdb holds only the in-frame ones, with some missing. The sample carries a few thousand clones, 55% to 75% recorded once. The clonotype originates from a male donor with HIV. The chain links TRBV28 to TRBJ2-3; 9 nucleotides agree with TRBD2. The sequencing input was cultured CD8+ T cells derived from PBMCs. CDR3 sequence reads: CASSPRLAETTTDTQYF. The CDR3 region has the DNA TGTGCCAGCAGTCCCAGACTAGCGGAGACAACCACAGATACGCAGTATTTT.